This passage covers 17 T cell receptor beta chains from one sample sequenced in a study of blood T cell repertoires in COVID-19. Libraries were prepared by immunoSEQ multiplex PCR; TCRdb keeps only in-frame clonotypes and omits some of them. The sample has 210,000 or so clones, 85% to 90% seen once; the top ten hold roughly 4.2%. Sequenced input: peripheral blood. The source is a man in his fifties with acute or convalescent COVID-19.

V and J are TRBV11-2 and TRBJ2-7; D is perhaps TRBD2 (5 bases). V was cut by 1 base and J by 0 bases, with 13 bases left in between. The CDR3 runs to 16 residues. Looked up from germline, CDR1 is SGHAT and CDR2 is FQNNGV. The CDR3 DNA follows: TGTGCCAGCAGCTTAGTCCCGGACTTGGGCTCCTACGAGCAGTACTTC. Encoded protein: CASSLVPDLGSYEQYF.

The V and J genes are TRBV19 and TRBJ1-6; 8 positions match TRBD1. Germline lookup yields CDR1 LNHDA and CDR2 SQIVND (reference sequence). CDR3 size: 15 residues. V lost 2 bases and J lost 9; bases outside the gene matches: 6. CDR3 sequence: CASSIRQGRASPLHF. The CDR3 bases are TGTGCCAGTAGTATACGACAGGGGAGGGCTTCACCCCTCCACTTT.

The chain couples TRBV5-1 to TRBJ2-5; 10 bases line up with TRBD2. Germline V gene lookup returns CDR1 SGHRS and CDR2 YFSETQ. This CDR3 region has 16 residues. The ends lost 4 bases at V and 0 bases at J; junction bases unmatched: 6. CDR3 nucleotides: TGCGCCAGCAGCGATGGAACTAGCGGGGACCAAGAGACCCAGTACTTC. Protein sequence: CASSDGTSGDQETQYF.

This chain links TRBV5-6 with TRBJ1-5, with D possibly TRBD1 on 5 matching bases. This CDR3 spans 15 amino acids. Germline V gives CDR1 SGHDT, CDR2 YYEEEE. V shed 4 bases and J shed 2 bases, with 13 bases lying between them. CDR3 DNA sequence: TGTGCCAGCAGCCCCTGGACCAGGGGCAATCAGCCCCAGCATTTT. Its protein is CASSPWTRGNQPQHF.

The gene calls are TRBV2 and TRBJ1-1, with 7 bases that match TRBD1. V shed 5 bases, J shed 7 bases, and the junction held 7 bases outside the gene matches. There are 13 residues in the CDR3. The germline V gene encodes CDR1 SNHLY and CDR2 FYNNEI. The DNA for the CDR3 is TGTGCCAGCAGTTCCGGGACAGTCTTTGAAGCTTTCTTT. Protein: CASSSGTVFEAFF.

The gene calls are TRBV5-5 and TRBJ1-5; no clear D. In germline, CDR1 is SGHKS, CDR2 YYEKEE (reference sequence). The CDR3 loop spans 15 amino acids. V was shortened by 0 bases and J by 0 bases, with 7 bases between the two germline ends. The CDR3 DNA reads as TGTGCCAGCAGCTTGGCCAGAAATAGCAATCAGCCCCAGCATTTT. It yields the protein CASSLARNSNQPQHF. Full variable domain (remainder filled in from reference TRBV5-5 and TRBJ1-5): DAGVTQSPTHLIKTRGQQVTLRCSPISGHKSVSWYQQVLGQGPQFIFQYYEKEERGRGNFPDRFSARQFPNYSSELNVNALLLGDSALYLCASSLARNSNQPQHFGDGTRLSIL.

The chain recombines TRBV6-5 with TRBJ1-6, with a weak D call TRBD1 (6 bases). V gave up 7 bases and J gave up 8 bases, with 12 bases separating them. This CDR3 has 13 residues. Germline V gene data show CDR1 as MNHEY and CDR2 as SVGAGI. CDR3 nucleotide sequence: TGTGCCAGCAAGAGCCAGGGGCATTCACCCCTCCACTTT. This encodes CASKSQGHSPLHF.

The chain has TRBV5-5 and TRBJ2-2; D possibly corresponds to TRBD2 (6 bases). Trimming took off 4 bases at V and 0 bases at J, with 10 bases between the two ends. The germline gives CDR1 SGHKS, CDR2 YYEKEE (reference sequence). This CDR3 has 15 residues. The CDR3 sequence: CASSGPGANTGELFF. The CDR3 nucleotides are TGTGCCAGCAGCGGACCGGGGGCGAACACCGGGGAGCTGTTTTTT. Looking up the rest from reference TRBV5-5 and TRBJ2-2 gives the full variable domain: DAGVTQSPTHLIKTRGQQVTLRCSPISGHKSVSWYQQVLGQGPQFIFQYYEKEERGRGNFPDRFSARQFPNYSSELNVNALLLGDSALYLCASSGPGANTGELFFGEGSRLTVL.

The rearrangement joins TRBV5-1 to TRBJ2-7; 7 bases match TRBD1. V gave up 0 bases and J gave up 4 bases; unmatched junction bases: 7. Germline lookup yields CDR1 SGHRS and CDR2 YFSETQ. The CDR3 extends over 15 amino acids. The CDR3: CASSLAGTAKYEQYF. In DNA form, the CDR3 reads TGCGCCAGCAGCTTGGCCGGGACAGCAAAATACGAGCAGTACTTC.

The CDR3 loop is CASSETPNSYGYTF. The CDR3 DNA follows: TGTGCCAGCAGTGAGACGCCCAACAGCTATGGCTACACCTTC. The chain carries TRBV6-1 and TRBJ1-2; no reliable D call. This CDR3 has 14 residues. The ends were cut back, 3 bases at V and 4 bases at J, with 12 bases in the middle. Germline V gives CDR1 MNHNS, CDR2 SASEGT.

This clone was observed a single time. This sequence joins TRBV7-3 and TRBJ2-5; weak D call: TRBD1 (6 bases). The length of the CDR3 is 16 residues. V lost 1 base to trimming and J lost 4 bases, with 16 bases between them. Germline V lookup: CDR1 SGHTA, CDR2 FQGTGA. The DNA of the CDR3 is TGTGCCAGCAGCTTAAGATCCCCAGGGGCGGGAGAGACCCAGTACTTC. Protein: CASSLRSPGAGETQYF.

The chain has TRBV9 and TRBJ1-2, with D possibly matching TRBD1 (5 bases). The CDR3 spans 16 residues. Trimming pared 4 bases from V and 0 bases from J, leaving 16 bases between. Germline CDR1 and CDR2: SGDLS and YYNGEE. The CDR3 DNA is TGTGCCAGCAGCCCATCTTCGACAGCAGCTAACTATGGCTACACCTTC. Translation gives CASSPSSTAANYGYTF. Drawing the rest from reference TRBV9 and TRBJ1-2, the complete variable domain is DSGVTQTPKHLITATGQRVTLRCSPRSGDLSVYWYQQSLDQGLQFLIQYYNGEERAKGNILERFSAQQFPDLHSELNLSSLELGDSALYFCASSPSSTAANYGYTFGSGTRLTVV.

This chain links TRBV4-1 with TRBJ1-2; possible D gene TRBD1, 5 bases. The CDR3 loop spans 17 amino acids. V was pared by 1 base and J by 4 bases, with 19 bases between. CDR1 and CDR2 (germline): MGHRA, YSYEKL. The CDR3 loop reads CASSQAESGAGIYGYTF. The CDR3, as DNA: TGCGCCAGCAGCCAAGCCGAGTCTGGGGCAGGTATCTATGGCTACACCTTC.

The chain has TRBV18 and TRBJ2-7, with D possibly being TRBD1 (5 bases). This CDR3 region has 14 residues. V lost 3 bases, J lost 1 base, and 10 bases lay in between. Germline V gives CDR1 KGHSH, CDR2 LQKENI. The CDR3 spells CASSPDRGSYEQYF. The DNA of the CDR3 is TGTGCCAGCTCACCGGATAGGGGTTCCTACGAGCAGTACTTC.

This clone has just one count. This chain joins TRBV3-1 (or the pseudogene TRBV3-2) and TRBJ2-5, with 9 nucleotides matching TRBD2. V gave up 1 base and J gave up 2 bases; unmatched junction bases: 11. This CDR3 has 18 residues. The germline V gene encodes CDR1 LGHDT and CDR2 YNNKEL (reference sequence). The DNA for the CDR3 is TGTGCCAGCAGCCAAGGGGACGGGTGGCGGGGGGGACAAGAGACCCAGTACTTC. Its translation: CASSQGDGWRGGQETQYF.

The V and J genes are TRBV10-1 and TRBJ2-1; TRBD1 matches 8 bases. This CDR3 has 11 residues. V dropped 6 bases and J dropped 8; count of bases not matched to a gene: 0. From germline, CDR1 is WNHNN and CDR2 SYGVQD (reference sequence). CDR3: CASRQGDEQFF. The CDR3 DNA reads as TGCGCCAGCAGACAGGGGGATGAGCAGTTCTTC.

The chain recombines TRBV29-1 with TRBJ1-4, with a possible D match to TRBD1 (5 bases). Germline V CDR1 and CDR2: SQVTM, ANQGSEA. The CDR3 has 12 amino acids. Deletions cut 5 bases from V and 7 bases from J, with 11 bases between. CDR3: CSVISGGEKLFF. The CDR3, as DNA: TGCAGCGTTATTTCCGGGGGTGAAAAACTGTTTTTT.